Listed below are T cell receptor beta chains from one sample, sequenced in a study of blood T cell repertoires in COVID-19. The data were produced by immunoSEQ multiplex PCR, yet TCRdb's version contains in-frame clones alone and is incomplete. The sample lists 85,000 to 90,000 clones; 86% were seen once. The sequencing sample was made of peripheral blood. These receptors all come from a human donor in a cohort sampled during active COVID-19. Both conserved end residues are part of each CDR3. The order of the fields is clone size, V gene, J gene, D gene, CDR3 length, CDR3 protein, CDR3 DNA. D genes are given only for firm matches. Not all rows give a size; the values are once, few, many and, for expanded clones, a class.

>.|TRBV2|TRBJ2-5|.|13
CASSEGSYGTQYF
TGTGCCAGCAGTGAGGGCAGTTACGGGACCCAGTACTTC
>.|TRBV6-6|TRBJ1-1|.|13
CASIGHRNTEAFF
TGTGCCAGCATTGGACACCGAAACACTGAAGCTTTCTTT
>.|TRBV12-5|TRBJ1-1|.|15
CASGLQAGADTEAFF
TGTGCTAGTGGTTTGCAGGCGGGGGCGGATACTGAAGCTTTCTTT
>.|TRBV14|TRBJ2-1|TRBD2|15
CASSELAAGYNEQFF
TGTGCCAGCAGCGAGCTAGCGGCTGGGTACAATGAGCAGTTCTTC
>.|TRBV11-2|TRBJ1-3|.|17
CASSLGRVLDSGNTIYF
TGTGCCAGCAGCTTAGGTCGTGTTTTAGACTCTGGAAACACCATATATTTT
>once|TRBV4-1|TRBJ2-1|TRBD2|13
CASSQGGRVEQFF
TGCGCCAGCAGCCAAGGCGGGAGGGTGGAGCAGTTCTTC
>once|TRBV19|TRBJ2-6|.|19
CASSMRADLLASGANVLTF
TGTGCCAGTAGTATGAGGGCAGATTTACTCGCCTCTGGGGCCAACGTCCTGACTTTC
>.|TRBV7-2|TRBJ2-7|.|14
CASSLAHQSYEQYF
TGTGCCAGCAGCTTAGCGCACCAGTCCTACGAGCAGTACTTC
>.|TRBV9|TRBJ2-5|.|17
CASSTNPDSDTVETQYF
TGTGCCAGCAGCACAAACCCGGACAGCGACACCGTGGAGACCCAGTACTTC
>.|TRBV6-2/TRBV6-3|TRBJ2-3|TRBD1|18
CASSYNRWQGASTDTQYF
TGTGCCAGCAGTTACAATAGGTGGCAGGGGGCTAGCACAGATACGCAGTATTTT
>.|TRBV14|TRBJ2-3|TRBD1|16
CASSPWTGITTDTQYF
TGTGCCAGCAGTCCTTGGACAGGGATCACCACAGATACGCAGTATTTT
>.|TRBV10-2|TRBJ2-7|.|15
CASTISPGAFYEQYF
TGCGCCAGCACCATTTCCCCGGGAGCCTTCTACGAGCAGTACTTC
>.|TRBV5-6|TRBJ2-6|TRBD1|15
CASSSPGQGVNVLTF
TGTGCCAGCAGCTCGCCGGGACAGGGGGTCAACGTCCTGACTTTC
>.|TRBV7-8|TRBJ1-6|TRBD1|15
CASSLRDSWNSPLHF
TGTGCCAGCAGCTTAAGGGACAGTTGGAATTCGCCCCTCCACTTT
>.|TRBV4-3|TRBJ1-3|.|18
CASSQFLQFFSSGNTIYF
TGCGCCAGCAGCCAATTTTTACAGTTCTTCTCCTCTGGAAACACCATATATTTT
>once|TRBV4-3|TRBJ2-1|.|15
CASSPGRTSRNEQFF
TGCGCCAGCAGCCCAGGTCGAACGTCGAGAAATGAGCAGTTCTTC
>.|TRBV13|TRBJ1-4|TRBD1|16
CASSLILGTGPEKLFF
TGTGCCAGCAGCTTAATTTTAGGGACAGGACCTGAAAAACTGTTTTTT
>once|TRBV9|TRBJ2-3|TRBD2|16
CASSVMAGGKTDTQYF
TGTGCCAGCAGCGTAATGGCGGGAGGGAAAACAGATACGCAGTATTTT
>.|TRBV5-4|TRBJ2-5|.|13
CASSPSGDETQYF
TGTGCCAGCAGCCCCTCAGGGGATGAGACCCAGTACTTC
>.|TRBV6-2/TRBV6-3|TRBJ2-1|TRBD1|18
CASSPWTGGSVRSNEQFF
TGTGCCAGCAGTCCGTGGACAGGGGGTAGTGTGCGGTCCAATGAGCAGTTCTTC
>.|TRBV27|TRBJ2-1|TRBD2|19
CASSLWTSGRAWTANEQFF
TGTGCCAGCAGTCTTTGGACTAGCGGGAGGGCCTGGACCGCGAATGAGCAGTTCTTC